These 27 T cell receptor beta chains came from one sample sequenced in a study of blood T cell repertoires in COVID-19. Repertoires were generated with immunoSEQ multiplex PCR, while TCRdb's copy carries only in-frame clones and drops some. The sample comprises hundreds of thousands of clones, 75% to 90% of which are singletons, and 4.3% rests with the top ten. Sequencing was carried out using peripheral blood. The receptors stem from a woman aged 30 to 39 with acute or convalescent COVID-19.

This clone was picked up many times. CDR3 sequence: CASSFKGNDSPLHF. CDR3 nucleotides: TGCGCCAGCAGCTTTAAGGGGAACGATTCACCCCTCCACTTT. V gene TRBV5-1 combines with J gene TRBJ1-6; perhaps TRBD1 as D (5 bases). CDR1 is SGHRS, CDR2 YFSETQ, per germline. V lost 2 bases, J lost 8 bases, and 11 bases lay in between. The CDR3 sequence is 14 residues long.

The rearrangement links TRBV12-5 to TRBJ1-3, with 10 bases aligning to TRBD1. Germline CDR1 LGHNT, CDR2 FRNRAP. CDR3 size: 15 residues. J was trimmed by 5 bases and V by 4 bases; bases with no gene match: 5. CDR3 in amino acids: CASGSGDRGRNTIYF. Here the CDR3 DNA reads TGTGCTAGTGGTTCGGGGGACAGGGGACGAAACACCATATATTTT.

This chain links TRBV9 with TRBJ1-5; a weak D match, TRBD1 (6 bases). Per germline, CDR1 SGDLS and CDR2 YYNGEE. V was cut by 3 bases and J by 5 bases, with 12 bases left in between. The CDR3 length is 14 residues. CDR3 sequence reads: CASSAGQSYQPQHF. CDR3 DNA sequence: TGTGCCAGCAGCGCTGGACAGAGTTATCAGCCCCAGCATTTT.

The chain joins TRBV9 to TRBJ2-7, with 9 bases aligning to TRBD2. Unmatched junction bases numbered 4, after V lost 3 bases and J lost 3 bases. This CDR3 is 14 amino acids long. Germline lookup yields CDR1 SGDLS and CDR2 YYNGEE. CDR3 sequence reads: CASSGERGVYEQYF. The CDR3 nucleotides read TGTGCCAGCAGCGGAGAGCGGGGGGTCTACGAGCAGTACTTC.

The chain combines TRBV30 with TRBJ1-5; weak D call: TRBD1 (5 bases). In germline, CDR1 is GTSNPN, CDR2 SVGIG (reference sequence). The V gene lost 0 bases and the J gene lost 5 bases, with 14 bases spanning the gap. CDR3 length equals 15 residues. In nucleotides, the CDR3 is TGTGCCTGGAGTGTAAGGCAGGGTGAGCATCAGCCCCAGCATTTT. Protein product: CAWSVRQGEHQPQHF.

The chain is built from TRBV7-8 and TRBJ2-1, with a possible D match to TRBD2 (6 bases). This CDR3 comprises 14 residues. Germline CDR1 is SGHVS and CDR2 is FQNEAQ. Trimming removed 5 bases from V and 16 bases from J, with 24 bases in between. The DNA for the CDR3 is TGTGCCAGCAGCCCCCAAACAATGGTCGGGGGTAGTTTCTTC. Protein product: CASSPQTMVGGSFF. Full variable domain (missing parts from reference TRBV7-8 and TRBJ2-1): GAGVSQSPRYKVAKRGQDVALRCDPISGHVSLFWYQQALGQGPEFLTYFQNEAQLDKSGLPSDRFFAERPEGSVSTLKIQRTQQEDSAVYLCASSPQTMVGGSFFGPGTRLTVL.

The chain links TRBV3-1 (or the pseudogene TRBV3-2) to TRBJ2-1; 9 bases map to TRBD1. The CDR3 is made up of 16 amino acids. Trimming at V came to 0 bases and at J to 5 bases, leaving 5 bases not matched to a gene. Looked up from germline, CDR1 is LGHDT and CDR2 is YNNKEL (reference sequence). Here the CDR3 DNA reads TGTGCCAGCAGCCAAGATGGGACAGGGTTGAACAATGAGCAGTTCTTC. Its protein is CASSQDGTGLNNEQFF.

The CDR3 DNA follows: TGTGCCAGCAGCTCCCACCAGGGGTATGGCTACACCTTC. It specifies CASSSHQGYGYTF. The chain is built from TRBV7-3 and TRBJ1-2; D is possibly TRBD1 (6 bases). Between the trimmed V and J ends, which lost 4 bases and 5 bases, there was a span of 11 bases. CDR3 length: 13 amino acids. Germline V CDR1 and CDR2: SGHTA, FQGTGA.

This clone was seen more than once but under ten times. The CDR3 spells CASNTSPNSPLHF. The CDR3 DNA reads as TGTGCCAGCAATACTAGCCCGAATTCACCCCTCCACTTT. The rearrangement links TRBV2 to TRBJ1-6, with unresolved D. CDR3 length: 13 amino acids. CDR1 is SNHLY, CDR2 FYNNEI, per germline. Trimming took 7 bases from V and 7 from J, leaving 11 bases between them.

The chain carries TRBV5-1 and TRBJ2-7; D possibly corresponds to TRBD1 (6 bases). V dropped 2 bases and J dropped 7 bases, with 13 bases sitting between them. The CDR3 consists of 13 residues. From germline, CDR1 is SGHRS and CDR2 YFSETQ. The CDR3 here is CASSLARGDEQYF. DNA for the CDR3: TGCGCCAGCAGCTTAGCCAGGGGTGATGAGCAGTACTTC.

The CDR3 DNA follows: TGTGCCAGTAGTATTTGGGGCGCCGATTCACCCCTCCACTTT. Translation: CASSIWGADSPLHF. This chain connects TRBV19 to TRBJ1-6, with D perhaps TRBD1 (5 bases). The V gene's germline CDR1 is LNHDA and CDR2 SQIVND (reference sequence). The CDR3 runs 14 residues. V shed 3 bases and J shed 8 bases, with 11 bases lying between them.

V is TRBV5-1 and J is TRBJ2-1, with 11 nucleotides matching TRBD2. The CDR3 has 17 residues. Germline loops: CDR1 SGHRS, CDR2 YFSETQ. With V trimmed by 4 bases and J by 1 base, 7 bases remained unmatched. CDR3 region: CASSPAIAGGSYNEQFF. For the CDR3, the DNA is TGCGCCAGCAGCCCCGCCATAGCGGGGGGGTCCTACAATGAGCAGTTCTTC.

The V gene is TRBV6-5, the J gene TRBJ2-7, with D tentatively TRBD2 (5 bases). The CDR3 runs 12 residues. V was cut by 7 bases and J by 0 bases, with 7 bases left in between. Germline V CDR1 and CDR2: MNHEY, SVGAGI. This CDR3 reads CASIGSSYEQYF. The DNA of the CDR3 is TGTGCCAGCATAGGGAGCTCCTACGAGCAGTACTTC.

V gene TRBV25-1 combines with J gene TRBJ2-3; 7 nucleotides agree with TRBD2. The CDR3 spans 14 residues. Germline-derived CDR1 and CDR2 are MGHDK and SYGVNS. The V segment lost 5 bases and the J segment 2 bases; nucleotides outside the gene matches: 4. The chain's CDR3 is CASSKAGPTDTQYF. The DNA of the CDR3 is TGTGCCAGCAGTAAAGCGGGACCCACAGATACGCAGTATTTT.

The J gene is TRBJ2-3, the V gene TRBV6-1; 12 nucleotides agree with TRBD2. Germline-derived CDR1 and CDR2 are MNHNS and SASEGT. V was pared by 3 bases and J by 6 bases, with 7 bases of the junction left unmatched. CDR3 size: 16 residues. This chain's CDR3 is CASSDLAGGPLDTQYF. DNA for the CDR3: TGTGCCAGCAGTGATCTAGCGGGGGGGCCCTTGGATACGCAGTATTTT.

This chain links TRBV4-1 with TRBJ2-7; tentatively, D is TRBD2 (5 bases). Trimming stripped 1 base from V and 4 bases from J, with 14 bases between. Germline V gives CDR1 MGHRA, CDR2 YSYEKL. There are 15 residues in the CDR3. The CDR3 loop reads CASSQAQRAPYEQYF. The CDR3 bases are TGCGCCAGCAGCCAAGCCCAGAGGGCACCTTACGAGCAGTACTTC.

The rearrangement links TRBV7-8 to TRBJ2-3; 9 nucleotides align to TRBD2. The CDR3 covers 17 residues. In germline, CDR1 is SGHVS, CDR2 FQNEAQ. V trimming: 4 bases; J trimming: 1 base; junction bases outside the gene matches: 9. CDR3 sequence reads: CASSSRPAGGGTDTQYF. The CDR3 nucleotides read TGTGCCAGCAGCTCGAGACCAGCGGGGGGAGGCACAGATACGCAGTATTTT.

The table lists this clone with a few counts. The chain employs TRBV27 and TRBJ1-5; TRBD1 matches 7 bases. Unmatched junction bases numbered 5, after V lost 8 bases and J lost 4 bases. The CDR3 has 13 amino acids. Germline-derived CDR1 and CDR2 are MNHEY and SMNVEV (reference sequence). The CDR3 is CASGQVLNQPQHF. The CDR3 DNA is TGTGCCAGCGGACAGGTCCTAAATCAGCCCCAGCATTTT.

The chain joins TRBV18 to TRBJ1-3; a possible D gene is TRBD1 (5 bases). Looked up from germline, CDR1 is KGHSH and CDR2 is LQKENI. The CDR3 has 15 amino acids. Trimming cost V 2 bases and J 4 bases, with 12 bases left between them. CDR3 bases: TGTGCCAGCTCACCAGCGCAGGGTTCGGGAAACACCATATATTTT. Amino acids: CASSPAQGSGNTIYF.

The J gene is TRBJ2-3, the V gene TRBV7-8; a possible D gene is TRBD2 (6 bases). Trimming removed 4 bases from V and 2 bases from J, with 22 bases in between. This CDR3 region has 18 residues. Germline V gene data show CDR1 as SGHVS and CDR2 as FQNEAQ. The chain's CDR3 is CASSYLGDSGGITDTQYF. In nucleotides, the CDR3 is TGTGCCAGCAGCTACTTGGGGGATAGCGGTGGTATCACAGATACGCAGTATTTT.

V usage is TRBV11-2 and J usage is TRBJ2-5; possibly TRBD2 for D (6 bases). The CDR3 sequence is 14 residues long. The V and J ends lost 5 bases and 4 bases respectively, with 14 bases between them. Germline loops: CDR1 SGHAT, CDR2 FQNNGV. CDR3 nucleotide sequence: TGTGCCAGCAGCCCCCGCGGGGTGGGAGAGACCCAGTACTTC. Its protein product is CASSPRGVGETQYF.

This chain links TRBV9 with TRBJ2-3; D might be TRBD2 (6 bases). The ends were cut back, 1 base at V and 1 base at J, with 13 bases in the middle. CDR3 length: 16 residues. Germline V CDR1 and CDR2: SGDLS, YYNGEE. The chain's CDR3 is CASSVFSAGGTDTQYF. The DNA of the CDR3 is TGTGCCAGCAGCGTATTCTCAGCGGGCGGCACAGATACGCAGTATTTT.

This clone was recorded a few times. CDR3 residues: CASSVEEGRGTEAFF. DNA of the CDR3: TGTGCCAGCAGCGTAGAAGAGGGGCGGGGCACTGAAGCTTTCTTT. The rearrangement uses TRBV9 and TRBJ1-1; the D gene is possibly TRBD1 (5 bases). The CDR3 is made up of 15 amino acids. Germline lookup yields CDR1 SGDLS and CDR2 YYNGEE. Trimming removed 0 bases from V and 4 bases from J, with 13 bases in between.

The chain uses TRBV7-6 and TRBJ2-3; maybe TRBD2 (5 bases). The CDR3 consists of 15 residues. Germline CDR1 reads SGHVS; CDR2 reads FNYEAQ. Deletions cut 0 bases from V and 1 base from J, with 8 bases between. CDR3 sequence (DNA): TGTGCCAGCAGCTTAGCCGCGGACTGCACAGATACGCAGTATTTT. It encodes CASSLAADCTDTQYF.

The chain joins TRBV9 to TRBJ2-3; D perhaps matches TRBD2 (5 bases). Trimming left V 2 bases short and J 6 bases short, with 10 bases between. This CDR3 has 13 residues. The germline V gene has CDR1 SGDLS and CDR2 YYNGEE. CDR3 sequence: CASSVRPGDTQYF. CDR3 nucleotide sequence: TGTGCCAGCAGCGTCCGCCCGGGGGATACGCAGTATTTT.

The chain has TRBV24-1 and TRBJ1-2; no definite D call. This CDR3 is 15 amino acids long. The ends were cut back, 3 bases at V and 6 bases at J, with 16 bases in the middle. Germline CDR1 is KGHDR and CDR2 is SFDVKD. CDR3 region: CATSDVAERRNGYTF. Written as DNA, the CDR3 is TGTGCCACCAGTGATGTTGCGGAAAGGAGGAATGGCTACACCTTC.

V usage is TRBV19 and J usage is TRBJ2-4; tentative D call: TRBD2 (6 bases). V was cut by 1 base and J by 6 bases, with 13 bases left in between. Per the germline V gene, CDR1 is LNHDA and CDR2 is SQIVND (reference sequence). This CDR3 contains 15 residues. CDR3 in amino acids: CASSIVAGFLNIQYF. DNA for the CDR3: TGTGCCAGTAGTATAGTGGCGGGGTTCCTAAACATTCAGTACTTC.